Listed below are T cell receptor beta chains from one sample, sequenced in a study of CD8 T cells in Susac syndrome. TCRdb analysed the immunoSEQ multiplex PCR reads with MiXCR anew, one entry per CDR3 protein. The sample contains about 250,000 distinct CDR3 sequences, roughly 93% of which appear only once. Sequences were obtained from CD4+ T cells from PBMCs. These receptors were taken from a human donor with multiple sclerosis. Each CDR3 is given without its conserved first and last residue. The order of the fields is V gene, CDR3 protein.

>TRBV30
AWARPQGVGPYNSPLH
>TRBV5-6
ASSSTAGGQDTDTQY
>TRBV3-1
ASTVRGGAGNTIY
>TRBV11-3
ASSLGASGSTDTQY
>TRBV7-3
ASSVGPGENIQY
>TRBV6-1
AGSGTGSYEQY
>TRBV6-1
ASSAHRGSGANVLT
>TRBV19
ASTRGGPEAF
>TRBV4-1
ASSPIADRATEAF
>TRBV12-3/TRBV12-4
ASSRTGNTNEQF
>TRBV10-3
ATAEFTGELF
>TRBV3-1
ASSRESGANVLT
>TRBV6-5
ASSYGRTSGGHGYEQY